This note documents a single T cell receptor beta chain sequence. From the 5' RACE reads, TCRdb called clonotypes with MiXCR, one entry per CDR3 protein. This table has about 790,000 distinct CDR3 sequences, approximately 18% appearing once. The length of the CDR3 is 15 residues. V was cut by 6 bases and J by 0 bases, with 11 bases left in between. Per the germline V gene, CDR1 is SGHTA and CDR2 is FQGNSA. The data were obtained in a study of identical twins. This sample also appeared in a second study, on T cells expressing NK-cell markers.

The V and J genes are TRBV7-2 and TRBJ2-2; D call uncertain. This TCR was recovered from a woman in her late teens or twenties in good health. Sequencing was performed on PBMCs. The CDR3 DNA follows: TGTGCCAGCAGATACGCCGGAGCGAACACCGGGGAGCTGTTTTTT. Protein product: CASRYAGANTGELFF.